Presented here are 28 T cell receptor beta chains from one specimen sequenced in a study of blood T cells in healthy people across ages. A sample-barcoded 5' primer and a J-beta primer mix were used in a second PCR of roughly 7 to 11 cycles. Via MiXCR, TCRdb re-called the 5' RACE reads, giving one row per CDR3 protein. This table holds around 1.1 million distinct CDR3 sequences, about two fifths found once. The sequenced material came from blood. The receptor set was obtained from a man aged 18 to 30 in good health.

This clonotype was observed once. The chain employs TRBV7-9 and TRBJ2-1; D is perhaps TRBD1 (5 bases). This CDR3 contains 14 residues. V lost 4 bases and J lost 4, with 11 bases in between. Germline V gives CDR1 SEHNR, CDR2 FQNEAQ (reference sequence). The CDR3 protein is CASSWGGVYNEQFF. The CDR3 coding sequence is TGTGCCAGCAGCTGGGGCGGCGTTTACAATGAGCAGTTCTTC.

As DNA, the CDR3 is TGTGCCAGCAGTTACTTTAGCGGGGGAGATTACACCGGGGAGCTGTTTTTT. Translation: CASSYFSGGDYTGELFF. This chain uses TRBV6-5 with TRBJ2-2, with 9 bases aligning to TRBD2. From germline, CDR1 is MNHEY and CDR2 SVGAGI. V lost 1 base to trimming and J lost 3 bases; unmatched junction nucleotides: 6. The CDR3 covers 17 residues.

This clonotype showed up just a few times. The chain joins TRBV7-6 to TRBJ1-5; no clear D gene. The V end lost 1 base, the J end lost 6 bases, and 7 bases lay between the germline ends. Germline CDR1 is SGHVS and CDR2 is FNYEAQ. This CDR3 contains 13 residues. The CDR3 coding sequence is TGTGCCAGCAGCTTAGGGGATACTCAGCCCCAGCATTTT. Protein product: CASSLGDTQPQHF.

The gene calls are TRBV5-4 and TRBJ2-3; D is ambiguous. Trimming took 0 bases from V and 6 from J, leaving 8 bases between them. CDR1 is SGHNT, CDR2 YYREEE, per germline (reference sequence). The CDR3 covers 13 residues. The CDR3 reads CASSLGELDTQYF. CDR3 DNA: TGTGCCAGCAGCTTGGGTGAGTTGGATACGCAGTATTTT.

This clonotype came up a few times. This rearrangement joins TRBV2 to TRBJ2-5, with unresolved D. CDR1 and CDR2 from the germline V gene are SNHLY and FYNNEI. The CDR3 is 10 amino acids. Trimming left V 6 bases short and J 5 bases short, with 4 bases between. The CDR3, as DNA: TGTGCCAGCAGGAAGGAGACCCAGTACTTC. This sequence encodes CASRKETQYF.

The V and J genes are TRBV20-1 and TRBJ2-5; D is possibly TRBD2 (6 bases). The CDR3 extends over 16 amino acids. V was trimmed by 0 bases and J by 11 bases, leaving 25 bases between them. From germline, CDR1 is DFQATT and CDR2 SNEGSKA (reference sequence). The CDR3 loop reads CSARDSYGGDSGEQYF. Here the CDR3 DNA reads TGCAGTGCTAGAGATAGCTACGGGGGTGACAGTGGAGAGCAGTACTTC.

V and J are TRBV2 and TRBJ2-1; 8 bases fit TRBD1. Germline CDR1 reads SNHLY; CDR2 reads FYNNEI. J was trimmed by 2 bases and V by 9 bases; bases with no gene match: 6. The CDR3 totals 14 residues. In DNA, the CDR3 is TGTGCCAGTGCTAGGACAGGGACCTACAATGAGCAGTTCTTC. Translating gives CASARTGTYNEQFF.

As concerns this clonotype: One end of the junction is discordant with germline, which a read error may explain. The gene calls are TRBV5-6 and TRBJ1-2; 9 bases line up with TRBD1. The CDR3 totals 14 residues. Germline V gene data show CDR1 as SGHDT and CDR2 as YYEEEE. The CDR3 reads CASSPGQGFYGCTF. In nucleotides, the CDR3 is TGTGCCAGCAGCCCGGGACAGGGTTTCTATGGCTGCACCTTC.

V and J are TRBV6-1 and TRBJ2-3, with a possible D match to TRBD1 (6 bases). This CDR3 has 15 residues. Per germline, CDR1 MNHNS and CDR2 SASEGT. V was clipped by 10 bases and J by 0 bases, with 17 bases between them. CDR3 sequence: CATTPGDISTDTQYF. CDR3 bases: TGTGCCACCACGCCAGGGGATATTAGCACAGATACGCAGTATTTT.

V and J are TRBV10-3 and TRBJ1-1; D not certain. CDR3 size: 14 residues. V was shortened by 5 bases and J by 0 bases, with 10 bases between the two germline ends. Germline CDR1 ENHRY, CDR2 SYGVKD. The CDR3 nucleotides read TGTGCCATCAGTCCAAGTCAGATGAACACTGAAGCTTTCTTT. Residues: CAISPSQMNTEAFF.

This clonotype was counted a few times. The chain joins TRBV7-3 to TRBJ2-3, with D uncertain. Trimming removed 2 bases from V and 4 bases from J, with 16 bases in between. The CDR3 is 16 amino acids. The germline V gene has CDR1 SGHTA and CDR2 FQGTGA. The CDR3: CASSLGPQRPADTQYF. DNA of the CDR3: TGTGCCAGCAGCTTAGGTCCCCAACGGCCGGCAGATACGCAGTATTTT.

V is TRBV29-1 and J is TRBJ1-1; possible D gene TRBD1, 5 bases. This CDR3 has 14 amino acids. Germline V gene data show CDR1 as SQVTM and CDR2 as ANQGSEA. The germline V and J ends were trimmed by 5 bases and 4 bases, with 17 bases remaining between them. The CDR3 is CSVQGRLGGTEAFF. Written as DNA, the CDR3 is TGCAGCGTTCAGGGAAGGCTGGGGGGCACTGAAGCTTTCTTT.

This clonotype showed up many times. The chain joins TRBV20-1 to TRBJ2-7, with 8 bases matching TRBD2. The CDR3 contains 16 residues. The germline V gene has CDR1 DFQATT and CDR2 SNEGSKA (reference sequence). The junction had 10 bases not matched to a gene; V was cut back by 3 bases and J by 0 bases. CDR3 sequence reads: CSASRLSGASSYEQYF. The CDR3 DNA is TGCAGTGCTAGCCGCCTTAGCGGGGCGAGCTCCTACGAGCAGTACTTC.

The CDR3: CSARARQTGGRSTAFF. DNA for the CDR3: TGCAGTGCTAGGGCCCGGCAGACAGGGGGGAGAAGTACAGCTTTCTTT. The chain joins TRBV20-1 to TRBJ1-1; 9 nucleotides match TRBD1. The germline V gene has CDR1 DFQATT and CDR2 SNEGSKA (reference sequence). The V gene end was trimmed by 3 bases and the J gene end by 10 bases; junction bases not matched to a gene: 18. There are 16 residues in the CDR3.

Remarks on this clonotype: This may come from a read error, since a much larger clone is one base off. V gene TRBV6-2 or TRBV6-3 combines with J gene TRBJ2-1, with D perhaps TRBD1 (6 bases). V lost 0 bases and J lost 10, with 13 bases in between. The CDR3 is made up of 14 amino acids. CDR1 and CDR2 from the germline V gene are MNHEY and SVGEGT. The CDR3 coding sequence is TGTGCCAGCAGTTACTCGGACAGCTCCTACGAGCAGTTCTTC. This sequence encodes CASSYSDSSYEQFF.

The chain combines TRBV27 with TRBJ1-1, with D perhaps TRBD1 (6 bases). V dropped 1 base and J dropped 1 base, with 7 bases sitting between them. This CDR3 has 14 amino acids. Germline CDR1 and CDR2: MNHEY and SMNVEV (reference sequence). The chain's CDR3 is CASSLWGQNTEAFF. The CDR3 nucleotides are TGTGCCAGCAGTTTATGGGGACAGAACACTGAAGCTTTCTTT.

This clonotype was counted ten times or more. The chain links TRBV29-1 to TRBJ2-7; perhaps D is TRBD1 or TRBD2 (5 bases each). The CDR3 loop spans 14 amino acids. V was pared by 4 bases and J by 0 bases, with 13 bases between. Germline values: CDR1 SQVTM, CDR2 ANQGSEA. The CDR3 bases are TGCAGCGTTGTGGTCGGGGCATTCTCCTACGAGCAGTACTTC. Residues: CSVVVGAFSYEQYF.

The J gene is TRBJ1-1, the V gene TRBV7-9; D not resolved. Per germline, CDR1 SEHNR and CDR2 FQNEAQ (reference sequence). This CDR3 is built from 12 residues. With 5 bases removed from V and 8 bases from J, the gap between germline ends came to 12 bases. CDR3 bases: TGTGCCAGCAGCCACAAGGGTACAGAAGCTTTCTTT. Translated, it gives CASSHKGTEAFF.

This clonotype was picked up one time. The chain combines TRBV18 with TRBJ1-1; possible D gene TRBD1, 6 bases. V lost 4 bases and J lost 6, with 18 bases in between. CDR1 and CDR2 (germline): KGHSH, LQKENI. CDR3 length equals 15 residues. CDR3 protein: CASSRQTGSGAEAFF. CDR3 DNA: TGTGCCAGCTCACGCCAAACAGGGTCCGGCGCTGAAGCTTTCTTT.

The chain joins TRBV20-1 to TRBJ2-2; D might be TRBD1 (6 bases). V gave up 5 bases and J gave up 5 bases, with 15 bases separating them. Per germline, CDR1 DFQATT and CDR2 SNEGSKA (reference sequence). The CDR3 loop spans 14 amino acids. The chain's CDR3 is CSAEGHPLTGELFF. The CDR3 bases are TGCAGTGCTGAGGGACACCCCTTGACCGGGGAGCTGTTTTTT.

This chain links TRBV29-1 with TRBJ1-2, with D hard to call. Germline V gives CDR1 SQVTM, CDR2 ANQGSEA. The CDR3 spans 13 residues. V lost 0 bases to trimming and J lost 6 bases, with 11 bases between them. The CDR3 bases are TGCAGCGTTGAAGATTTGAGCAGGCATGGCTACACCTTC. This sequence encodes CSVEDLSRHGYTF.

The chain uses TRBV21-1 and TRBJ2-3; the table's TRBD2 call for D was not verified on the DNA. TRBV21-1 is flagged as a pseudogene. This CDR3 comprises 16 residues. This CDR3 is CASSKARGGDIDTQYF. The CDR3 DNA follows: TGTGCCAGCAGCAAAGCCCGCGGGGGGGACATAGATACGCAGTATTTT.

The chain is built from TRBV6-1 and TRBJ1-1; tentative D call: TRBD1 (6 bases). CDR3 length equals 13 residues. The germline CDR1 and CDR2 sequences are MNHNS and SASEGT. Between the trimmed V and J ends, which lost 6 bases and 5 bases, there was a span of 13 bases. CDR3 DNA: TGTGCCAGCAGATCAGGGGAGATGACTGAAGCTTTCTTT. It yields the protein CASRSGEMTEAFF.

The chain uses TRBV12-3 or TRBV12-4 and TRBJ1-1; D is undetermined. V lost 3 bases to trimming and J lost 8 bases, with 7 bases between them. The CDR3 totals 11 residues. The CDR3 nucleotides read TGTGCCAGCAGTTTGAATGGGGAAGCTTTCTTT. Its translation: CASSLNGEAFF.

This chain links TRBV3-1 with TRBJ2-5; D unresolved. Germline assignment: CDR1 LGHDT and CDR2 YNNKEL (reference sequence). The CDR3 runs to 14 residues. Deletions cut 0 bases from V and 1 base from J, with 6 bases between. This chain's CDR3 is CASSQDLPQETQYF. CDR3 DNA: TGTGCCAGCAGCCAAGATCTACCCCAAGAGACCCAGTACTTC.

This sequence joins TRBV7-3 and TRBJ1-2; TRBD1 agrees at 7 bases. Germline assignment: CDR1 SGHTA and CDR2 FQGTGA. The CDR3 runs 14 residues. J gave up 6 bases and V 0 bases, and 4 bases lay outside the gene matches. As DNA, the CDR3 is TGTGCCAGCAGCTTAACGCATACAGGGGATGGCTACACCTTC. It codes for CASSLTHTGDGYTF. The complete variable domain, with remaining parts taken from reference TRBV7-3 and TRBJ1-2, reads GAGVSQTPSNKVTEKGKYVELRCDPISGHTALYWYRQSLGQGPEFLIYFQGTGAADDSGLPNDRFFAVRPEGSVSTLKIQRTERGDSAVYLCASSLTHTGDGYTFGSGTRLTVV.

The gene calls are TRBV5-1 and TRBJ2-3; tentatively, D is TRBD1 or TRBD2 (6 bases each). Looked up from germline, CDR1 is SGHRS and CDR2 is YFSETQ. V lost 1 base, J lost 4 bases, and 13 bases lay in between. The CDR3 length is 15 residues. DNA of the CDR3: TGCGCCAGCAGCTTGAGGGGGGCCGAGTCAGATACGCAGTATTTT. Protein sequence: CASSLRGAESDTQYF.

Details on this clonotype: A much more abundant neighbour one base away suggests this may be a read error. V is TRBV20-1 and J is TRBJ2-1, with 9 bases fitting TRBD2. Per the germline V gene, CDR1 is DFQATT and CDR2 is SNEGSKA (reference sequence). The CDR3 consists of 14 residues. The trim removed 3 bases at V and 10 bases at J, leaving 10 bases unmatched. For the CDR3, the DNA is TGCAGTGCTAGGTCTAGCGGGGTATCGAAGGAGCAGTTCTTC. Translation: CSARSSGVSKEQFF.